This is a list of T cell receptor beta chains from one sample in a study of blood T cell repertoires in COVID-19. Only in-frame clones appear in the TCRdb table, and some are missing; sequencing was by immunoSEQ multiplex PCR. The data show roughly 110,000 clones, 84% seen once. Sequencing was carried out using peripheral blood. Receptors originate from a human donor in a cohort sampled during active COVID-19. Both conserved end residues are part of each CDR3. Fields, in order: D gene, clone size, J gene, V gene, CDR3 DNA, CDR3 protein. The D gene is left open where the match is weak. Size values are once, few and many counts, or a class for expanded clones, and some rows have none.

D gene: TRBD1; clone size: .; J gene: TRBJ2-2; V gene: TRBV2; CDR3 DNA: TGTGCCAGCAGGGAACAGGGGGACAACACCGGGGAGCTGTTTTTT; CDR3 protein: CASREQGDNTGELFF
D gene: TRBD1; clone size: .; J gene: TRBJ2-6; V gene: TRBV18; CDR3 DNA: TGTGCCAGCTCACCCGCCGGGACAGGGACTGGGGCCAACGTCCTGACTTTC; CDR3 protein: CASSPAGTGTGANVLTF
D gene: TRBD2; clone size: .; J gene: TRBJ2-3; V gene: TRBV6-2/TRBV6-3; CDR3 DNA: TGTGCCAGCAGTTTCAGCGGGAGATCTAGCACAGATACGCAGTATTTT; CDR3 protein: CASSFSGRSSTDTQYF
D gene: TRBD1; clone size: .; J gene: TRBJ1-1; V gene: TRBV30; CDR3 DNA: TGTGCCTGGAGTGTAGGGGGCAACACTGAAGCTTTCTTT; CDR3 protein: CAWSVGGNTEAFF
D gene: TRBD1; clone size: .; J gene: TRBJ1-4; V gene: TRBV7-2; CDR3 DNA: TGTGCCAGCAGCCCGACAGGGGGCGCGGTCGGGATTGAAAAACTGTTTTTT; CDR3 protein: CASSPTGGAVGIEKLFF
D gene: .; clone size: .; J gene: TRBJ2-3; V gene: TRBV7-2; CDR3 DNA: TGTGCCAGCAGCCCAAGGAGCGGGCGGGGCTACACAGATACGCAGTATTTT; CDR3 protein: CASSPRSGRGYTDTQYF
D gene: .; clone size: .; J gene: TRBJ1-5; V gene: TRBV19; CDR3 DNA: TGTGCCAGTAGTATGGTGGGGAGGAGCAATCAGCCCCAGCATTTT; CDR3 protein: CASSMVGRSNQPQHF
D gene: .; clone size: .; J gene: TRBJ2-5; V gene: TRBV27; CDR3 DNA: TGTGCCAGCAGCTGGGCCAGGGGAGAGACCCAGTACTTC; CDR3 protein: CASSWARGETQYF
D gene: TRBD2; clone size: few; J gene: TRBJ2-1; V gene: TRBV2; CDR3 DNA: TGTGCCAGCAGAAGCGGGACCCATTCCTACAATGAGCAGTTCTTC; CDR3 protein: CASRSGTHSYNEQFF
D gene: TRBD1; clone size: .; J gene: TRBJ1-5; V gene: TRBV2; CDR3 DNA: TGTGCCAGCAGAAAACAGGGGGCAAGCAATCAGCCCCAGCATTTT; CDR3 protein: CASRKQGASNQPQHF
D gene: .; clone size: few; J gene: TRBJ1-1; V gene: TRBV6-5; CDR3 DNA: TGTGCCAGCAGTTCCCCAGGTGTACGGACTGAAGCTTTCTTT; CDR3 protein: CASSSPGVRTEAFF
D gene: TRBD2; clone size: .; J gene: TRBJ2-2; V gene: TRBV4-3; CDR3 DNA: TGCGCCAGCAGCCTACTAGCGTCGGGGGAGCTGTTTTTT; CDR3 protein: CASSLLASGELFF
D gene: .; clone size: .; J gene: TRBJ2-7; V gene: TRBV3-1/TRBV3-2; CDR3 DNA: TGTGCCAGCAGCCAAGAAGCTAGCGTCAGTCCCTACGAGCAGTACTTC; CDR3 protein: CASSQEASVSPYEQYF
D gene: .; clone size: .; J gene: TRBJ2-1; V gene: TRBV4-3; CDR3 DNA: TGCGCCAGCAGCCGGAGGGGAGGGGGAAGCTCCTACAATGAGCAGTTCTTC; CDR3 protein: CASSRRGGGSSYNEQFF
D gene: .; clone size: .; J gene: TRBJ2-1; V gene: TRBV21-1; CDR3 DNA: TGTGCCAGCAGCAAAGGAGGGGGTAGCGGGAGAGGTAATGAGCAGTTCTTC; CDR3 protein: CASSKGGGSGRGNEQFF
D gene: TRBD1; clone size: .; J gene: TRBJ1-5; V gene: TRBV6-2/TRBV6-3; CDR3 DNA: TGTGCCAGCAGCCGGACAGGGAGCAATCAGCCCCAGCATTTT; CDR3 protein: CASSRTGSNQPQHF
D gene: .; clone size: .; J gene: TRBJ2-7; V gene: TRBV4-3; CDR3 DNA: TGCGCCAGCAGCCAAAACAGGGTCCGCGAGCAGTACTTC; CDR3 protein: CASSQNRVREQYF
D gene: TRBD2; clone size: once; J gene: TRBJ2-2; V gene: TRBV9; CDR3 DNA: TGTGCCAGCAGCGTAGTTAGCGGGCTACCCGGGGAGCTGTTTTTT; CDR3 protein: CASSVVSGLPGELFF
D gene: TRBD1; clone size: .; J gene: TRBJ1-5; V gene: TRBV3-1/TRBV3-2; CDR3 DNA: TGTGCCAGCAGCCAACAGGGACAGGCCCACAATCAGCCCCAGCATTTT; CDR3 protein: CASSQQGQAHNQPQHF
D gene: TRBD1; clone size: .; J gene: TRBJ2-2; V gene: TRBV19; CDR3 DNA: TGTGCCAGTAAACTGGACAGGCTTCGGACCGGGGAGCTGTTTTTT; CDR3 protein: CASKLDRLRTGELFF
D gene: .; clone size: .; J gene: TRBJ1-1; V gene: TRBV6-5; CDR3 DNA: TGTGCCAGCAGTCAGTTCACGGGAGGGACTGAAGCTTTCTTT; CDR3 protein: CASSQFTGGTEAFF
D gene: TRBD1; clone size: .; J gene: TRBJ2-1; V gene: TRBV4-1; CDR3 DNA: TGCGCCAGCAGCCGTGGAGGACAGGGGTTGGATAAGCAGTTCTTC; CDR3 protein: CASSRGGQGLDKQFF
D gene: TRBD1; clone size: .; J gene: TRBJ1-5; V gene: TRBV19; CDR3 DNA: TGTGCCAGTAGTGGACAGGGCCCTCAGCCCCAGCATTTT; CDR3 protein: CASSGQGPQPQHF
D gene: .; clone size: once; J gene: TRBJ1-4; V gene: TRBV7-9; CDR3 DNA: TGTGCCAGCAGCGCAGCAGGGAGGGGGGTTAATGAAAAACTGTTTTTT; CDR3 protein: CASSAAGRGVNEKLFF
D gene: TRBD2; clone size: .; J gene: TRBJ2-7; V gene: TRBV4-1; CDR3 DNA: TGCGCCAGCGGGGAGGCTAGCGGGAGGTGGGAGCAGTACTTC; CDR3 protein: CASGEASGRWEQYF
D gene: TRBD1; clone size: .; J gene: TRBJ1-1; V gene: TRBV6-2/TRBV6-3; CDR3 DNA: TGTGCCAGCAGTTACACAGGGGGAAACACTGAAGCTTTCTTT; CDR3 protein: CASSYTGGNTEAFF
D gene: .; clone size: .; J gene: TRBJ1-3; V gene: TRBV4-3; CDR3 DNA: TGCGCCAGCAGCCAAGTCATATCGAAGAGCTCTGGAAACACCATATATTTT; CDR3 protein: CASSQVISKSSGNTIYF
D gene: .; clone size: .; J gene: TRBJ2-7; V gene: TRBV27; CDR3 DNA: TGTGCCAGCAGTTTAGTTTACGCCGGGGAAACTTACGAGCAGTACTTC; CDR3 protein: CASSLVYAGETYEQYF
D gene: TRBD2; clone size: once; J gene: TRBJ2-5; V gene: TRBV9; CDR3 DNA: TGTGCCAGCACCCGAGGGGGATCTAGCGGGAATGGATTACAAGAGACCCAGTACTTC; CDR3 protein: CASTRGGSSGNGLQETQYF
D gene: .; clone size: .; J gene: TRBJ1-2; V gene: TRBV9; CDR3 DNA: TGTGCCAGCAGCAAAGAGGTATATGGCTACACCTTC; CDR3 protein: CASSKEVYGYTF
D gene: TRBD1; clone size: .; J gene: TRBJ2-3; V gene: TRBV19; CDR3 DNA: TGTGCCAGTAGGTACAGGGGGCGGACAGATACGCAGTATTTT; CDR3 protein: CASRYRGRTDTQYF
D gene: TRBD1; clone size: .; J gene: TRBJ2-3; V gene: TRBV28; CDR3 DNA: TGTGCCAGCAACGTACAGGGGGAGGCCCCAGATACGCAGTATTTT; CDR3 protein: CASNVQGEAPDTQYF
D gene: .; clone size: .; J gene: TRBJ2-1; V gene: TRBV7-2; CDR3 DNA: TGTGCCAGCAGCTTAGCGGCAGGCTCCTACAATGAGCAGTTCTTC; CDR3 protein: CASSLAAGSYNEQFF
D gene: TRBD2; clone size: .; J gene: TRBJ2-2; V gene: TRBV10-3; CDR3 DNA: TGTGCCATCGGTAGCGGGACCGGGGAGCTGTTTTTT; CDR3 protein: CAIGSGTGELFF
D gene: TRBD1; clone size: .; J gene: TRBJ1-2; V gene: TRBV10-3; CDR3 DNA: TGTGCCATCAACAAGAGAGGACAGGGGAGTAGTGGCTACACCTTC; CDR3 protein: CAINKRGQGSSGYTF
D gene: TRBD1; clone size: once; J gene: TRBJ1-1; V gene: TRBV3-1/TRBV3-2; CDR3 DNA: TGTGCCAGCAGCCAAAACACAGGGGAGGAGGCTTTCTTT; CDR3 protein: CASSQNTGEEAFF
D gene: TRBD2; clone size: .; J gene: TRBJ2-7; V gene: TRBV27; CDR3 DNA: TGTGCCAGCAGTGCTATACTAGCGGGCTTTTACGAGCAGTACTTC; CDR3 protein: CASSAILAGFYEQYF
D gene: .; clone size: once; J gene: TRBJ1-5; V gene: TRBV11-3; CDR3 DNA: TGTGCCAGCAGCCCACACAGGGACAATCAGCCCCAGCATTTT; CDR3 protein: CASSPHRDNQPQHF
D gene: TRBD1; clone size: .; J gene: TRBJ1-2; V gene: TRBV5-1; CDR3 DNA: TGCGCCAGCAGCCGACAGGGACTGGACTATGGCTACACCTTC; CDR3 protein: CASSRQGLDYGYTF